The next 17 T cell receptor beta chains were all read from a single sample in a study of blood T cell repertoires in COVID-19. Some clones are missing from TCRdb's copy, which holds only in-frame ones; the method was immunoSEQ multiplex PCR. The table has 120,000 to 150,000 clones, 88% seen once. What was sequenced was peripheral blood. All receptors derive from a human donor in a cohort sampled during active COVID-19.

This sequence joins TRBV5-1 and TRBJ2-7; 9 nucleotides match TRBD1. Germline V gene lookup returns CDR1 SGHRS and CDR2 YFSETQ. The CDR3 has 15 amino acids. The trim removed 2 bases at V and 3 bases at J, leaving 6 bases unmatched. The CDR3 DNA reads as TGCGCCAGCAGCTTTGATTACAGGGGGCTCTACGAGCAGTACTTC. It encodes CASSFDYRGLYEQYF.

The DNA of the CDR3 is TGTGCCAGCAGCGCGGAGGTAGGGCTACAAGAGACCCAGTACTTC. It yields the protein CASSAEVGLQETQYF. V gene TRBV9 combines with J gene TRBJ2-5; possibly TRBD2 for D (5 bases). The CDR3 is made up of 15 amino acids. V was shortened by 3 bases and J by 2 bases, with 14 bases between the two germline ends. Germline values: CDR1 SGDLS, CDR2 YYNGEE.

This clone was seen repeatedly, ten times or more. The rearrangement joins TRBV7-2 to TRBJ2-7; 10 bases match TRBD2. Germline-derived CDR1 and CDR2 are SGHTA and FQGNSA. The CDR3 is 14 amino acids. V shed 1 base and J 9 bases; nucleotides not matched to a gene: 6. The CDR3 protein is CASSLGGASGGQYF. In DNA, the CDR3 is TGTGCCAGCAGCTTAGGAGGGGCTAGCGGGGGGCAGTACTTC. The full variable domain, completed using reference TRBV7-2 and TRBJ2-7, is GAGVSQSPSNKVTEKGKDVELRCDPISGHTALYWYRQSLGQGLEFLIYFQGNSAPDKSGLPSDRFSAERTGGSVSTLTIQRTQQEDSAVYLCASSLGGASGGQYFGPGTRLTVT.

This clone appeared a few times. The chain uses TRBV7-8 and TRBJ2-1; TRBD1 is a possible D gene (6 bases). CDR3 size: 15 residues. CDR1 and CDR2 (germline): SGHVS, FQNEAQ. V lost 0 bases, J lost 2 bases, and 8 bases lay in between. CDR3 region: CASSLAQGTYNEQFF. Here the CDR3 DNA reads TGTGCCAGCAGCTTAGCCCAGGGGACCTACAATGAGCAGTTCTTC.

The chain has TRBV5-5 and TRBJ1-4; D ambiguous. This CDR3 region has 14 residues. Between the trimmed V and J ends, which lost 2 bases and 1 base, there was a span of 6 bases. From germline, CDR1 is SGHKS and CDR2 YYEKEE (reference sequence). In DNA form, the CDR3 reads TGTGCCAGCAGCTTAACGGTAACTAATGAAAAACTGTTTTTT. Encoded protein: CASSLTVTNEKLFF.

This sequence joins TRBV18 and TRBJ1-2; tentatively, D is TRBD1 (5 bases). This CDR3 is built from 13 residues. Germline lookup yields CDR1 KGHSH and CDR2 LQKENI. Deletions cut 3 bases from V and 7 bases from J, with 12 bases between. The CDR3 DNA is TGTGCCAGCTCACCGGGGGAGGTGGCTGGCTACACCTTC. This gives the protein CASSPGEVAGYTF.

The chain carries TRBV5-4 and TRBJ1-6, with TRBD1 matching over 10 bases. CDR3 length equals 15 residues. J was trimmed by 9 bases and V by 3 bases; bases with no gene match: 6. Looked up from germline, CDR1 is SGHNT and CDR2 is YYREEE (reference sequence). CDR3 nucleotide sequence: TGTGCCAGCAGCTCGGGACAGGGGTTTGGTTCACCCCTCCACTTT. Its protein product is CASSSGQGFGSPLHF.

CDR3 protein: CASSYHNPRELFF. The CDR3 coding sequence is TGTGCCAGCAGCTATCACAACCCCAGGGAACTGTTTTTT. The chain combines TRBV7-2 with TRBJ1-4, with TRBD1 as a possible D gene (5 bases). The ends were cut back, 4 bases at V and 12 bases at J, with 15 bases in the middle. The CDR3 runs to 13 residues. Germline CDR1 SGHTA, CDR2 FQGNSA.

This clone has ten or more counts. The V gene is TRBV5-4, the J gene TRBJ2-7, with D possibly being TRBD2 (6 bases). CDR1 is SGHNT, CDR2 YYREEE, per germline (reference sequence). The V end lost 0 bases, the J end lost 0 bases, and 13 bases lay between the germline ends. The CDR3 runs 16 residues. Written as DNA, the CDR3 is TGTGCCAGCAGCTTGGGGGGTCCGCGGGACTCCTACGAGCAGTACTTC. Protein product: CASSLGGPRDSYEQYF.

The rearrangement uses TRBV2 and TRBJ1-5; 9 nucleotides line up with TRBD1. The V gene's germline CDR1 is SNHLY and CDR2 FYNNEI. The V gene end was trimmed by 5 bases and the J gene end by 3 bases; junction bases not matched to a gene: 2. This CDR3 comprises 14 residues. CDR3 sequence (DNA): TGTGCCAGCAGTCTACAGGGGGCCAATCAGCCCCAGCATTTT. Protein sequence: CASSLQGANQPQHF.

The V call is TRBV11-2, the J call TRBJ2-5; TRBD2 matches 10 bases. Germline-derived CDR1 and CDR2 are SGHAT and FQNNGV. The trim removed 6 bases at V and 2 bases at J, leaving 18 bases unmatched. The CDR3 has 19 residues. The CDR3, as DNA: TGTGCCAGCAGGCCAAGGGGTCTAGCGGGAGATTCGGAACAAGAGACCCAGTACTTC. As protein: CASRPRGLAGDSEQETQYF.

This clone has just one count. The V call is TRBV4-1, the J call TRBJ2-1; D possibly corresponds to TRBD2 (6 bases). V was pared by 3 bases and J by 8 bases, with 17 bases between. Germline loops: CDR1 MGHRA, CDR2 YSYEKL. This CDR3 has 15 amino acids. The CDR3: CASSHAGRLPDEQFF. In nucleotides, the CDR3 is TGCGCCAGCAGCCACGCGGGACGCCTACCCGATGAGCAGTTCTTC.

This chain links TRBV7-9 with TRBJ2-7, with D maybe TRBD2 (7 bases). Per germline, CDR1 SEHNR and CDR2 FQNEAQ (reference sequence). The V and J ends lost 0 bases and 2 bases respectively, with 8 bases between them. The CDR3 contains 14 residues. CDR3 sequence (DNA): TGTGCCAGCAGCTTAGCCGGGGGGCCCTACGAGCAGTACTTC. Its translation: CASSLAGGPYEQYF.

The V gene is TRBV2, the J gene TRBJ2-7; 9 positions agree with TRBD1. CDR3 length: 14 residues. Germline V gene data show CDR1 as SNHLY and CDR2 as FYNNEI. V shed 9 bases and J 5 bases; nucleotides not matched to a gene: 11. Here the CDR3 DNA reads TGTGCCAGTTCCTTTGGGGACAGGGAAGACGAGCAGTACTTC. It codes for CASSFGDREDEQYF.

The chain links TRBV7-2 to TRBJ2-5; TRBD1 matches at 9 bases. CDR3 length: 15 residues. With 4 bases clipped from V and 2 bases from J, the junction kept 5 bases outside the gene matches. The germline V gene encodes CDR1 SGHTA and CDR2 FQGNSA. CDR3 coding DNA: TGTGCCAGCAGCTATGCCGGGACAGGGCAAGAGACCCAGTACTTC. This gives the protein CASSYAGTGQETQYF.

The rearrangement joins TRBV19 to TRBJ1-1, with D possibly TRBD1 on 6 matching bases. Germline lookup yields CDR1 LNHDA and CDR2 SQIVND (reference sequence). V dropped 3 bases and J dropped 0 bases, with 11 bases sitting between them. The CDR3 has 15 amino acids. CDR3 region: CASSIRGSMNTEAFF. DNA of the CDR3: TGTGCCAGTAGTATCAGGGGTTCCATGAACACTGAAGCTTTCTTT.

The chain couples TRBV5-1 to TRBJ2-3; 8 bases are a match to TRBD2. The germline V gene has CDR1 SGHRS and CDR2 YFSETQ. V trimming: 0 bases; J trimming: 2 bases; junction bases outside the gene matches: 5. This CDR3 spans 16 amino acids. This CDR3 reads CASSLATSGPTDTQYF. CDR3 in DNA: TGCGCCAGCAGCTTGGCCACTAGCGGACCCACAGATACGCAGTATTTT. Full variable domain (outside the CDR3, taken from reference TRBV5-1 and TRBJ2-3): KAGVTQTPRYLIKTRGQQVTLSCSPISGHRSVSWYQQTPGQGLQFLFEYFSETQRNKGNFPGRFSGRQFSNSRSEMNVSTLELGDSALYLCASSLATSGPTDTQYFGPGTRLTVL.